The clone carrying this TCR beta chain was counted only a few times. Its antigen is as yet unknown. PCR was performed using 60 Vbeta and 13 Jbeta primers. Profiled with immunoSEQ multiplex PCR; TCRdb holds only in-frame clones, not every one. The table includes 150,000 to 200,000 clones, about 13% detected once. Healthy bone marrow donors made up the cohort. The sample is drawn from a study of cytomegalovirus exposure and HLA in healthy donors. Regarding the study as a whole: It was approximately 150 TCR beta chains that were listed as cytomegalovirus-associated.

CDR3 length: 16 residues. The V segment lost 2 bases and the J segment 6 bases; nucleotides outside the gene matches: 7. Germline CDR1 and CDR2: SGHDT and YYEEEE. The chain has TRBV5-6 and TRBJ2-4, with 11 bases identical to TRBD2. Sequencing used PBMCs. The TCR was taken from a man aged 50 to 60 in good health and CMV-seropositive. The CDR3 DNA reads as TGTGCCAGCAGCTTAGGTAGCGGGGGGGCGGTAAACATTCAGTACTTC. Protein product: CASSLGSGGAVNIQYF.